The entry below describes one TCR beta chain. The Seattle patients, enrolled during active infection, were followed longitudinally. Per the original data handling: Reference gene primers were amplified, and this amplification served to estimate nucleated cell counts. Assay used: immunoSEQ multiplex PCR; TCRdb lists only in-frame clones, some missing. That table is the source of V, J and clone size, and D and trimming were worked out from the DNA. Here the sample spans some 500,000 clones, about 89% being singletons. CDR1 is SNHLY, CDR2 FYNNEI, per germline. This CDR3 has 16 amino acids. With 3 bases removed from V and 2 bases from J, the gap between germline ends came to 15 bases. These data are taken from a study of blood T cell repertoires in COVID-19.

The receptor comes from a woman aged 45-59 years with COVID-19, enrolled during active disease. The source material was peripheral blood. The rearrangement links TRBV2 to TRBJ2-3; maybe TRBD1 (6 bases). The CDR3 here is CASSDDQGMDTDTQYF. The CDR3 coding sequence is TGTGCCAGCAGTGATGATCAGGGGATGGACACAGATACGCAGTATTTT. The whole variable domain, remainder taken from reference TRBV2 and TRBJ2-3, is EPEVTQTPSHQVTQMGQEVILRCVPISNHLYFYWYRQILGQKVEFLVSFYNNEISEKSEIFDDQFSVERPDGSNFTLKIRSTKLEDSAMYFCASSDDQGMDTDTQYFGPGTRLTVL.